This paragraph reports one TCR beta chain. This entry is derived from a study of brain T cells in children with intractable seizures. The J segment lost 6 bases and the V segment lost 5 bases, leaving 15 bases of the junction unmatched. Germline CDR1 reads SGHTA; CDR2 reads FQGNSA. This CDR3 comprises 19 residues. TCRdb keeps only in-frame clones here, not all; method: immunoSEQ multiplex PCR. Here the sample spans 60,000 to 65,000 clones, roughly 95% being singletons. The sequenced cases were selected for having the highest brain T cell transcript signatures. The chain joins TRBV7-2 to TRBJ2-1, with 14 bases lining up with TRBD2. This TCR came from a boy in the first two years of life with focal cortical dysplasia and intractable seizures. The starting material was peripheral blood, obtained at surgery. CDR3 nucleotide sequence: TGTGCCAGCAGCCTCCGACTAGCGGGAGGGCCTAATCAAGGCAATGAGCAGTTCTTC. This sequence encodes CASSLRLAGGPNQGNEQFF.